The 14 T cell receptor beta chains reported below all come from one sample, sequenced in a study of cytotoxic CD8 clonotypes in ibrutinib-treated CLL. The assay was immunoSEQ multiplex PCR, and TCRdb's table has in-frame clones only and misses some. The sample lists roughly 190,000 clones, around 72% occurring once. The sequencing used PBMCs, collected after 24 months of ibrutinib treatment. These receptors originate from a human donor with chronic lymphocytic leukemia.

This chain links TRBV28 with TRBJ2-3; 7 bases agree with TRBD2. CDR3 length equals 18 residues. Trimming cost V 6 bases and J 2 bases; bases outside gene matches: 17. Germline V CDR1 and CDR2: MDHEN, SYDVKM. As DNA, the CDR3 is TGTGCCAGCAGCCGTTTAGGGGCTAGCGGCCTCTTCACAGATACGCAGTATTTT. Protein sequence: CASSRLGASGLFTDTQYF.

The genes are TRBV5-4 and TRBJ2-1, with 11 bases that match TRBD2. This CDR3 contains 15 residues. With V trimmed by 4 bases and J by 4 bases, 4 bases remained unmatched. Germline V CDR1 and CDR2: SGHNT, YYREEE (reference sequence). CDR3 bases: TGTGCCAGCAGCCGAGGGACTAGCGGATACAATGAGCAGTTCTTC. Its protein product is CASSRGTSGYNEQFF.

The chain couples TRBV6-6 to TRBJ2-2, with 9 bases matching TRBD2. CDR3 length equals 15 residues. The germline CDR1 and CDR2 sequences are MNHNY and SVGAGI (reference sequence). V shed 3 bases and J 9 bases; nucleotides not matched to a gene: 8. This CDR3 reads CASSYSSGMGRELFF. In DNA form, the CDR3 reads TGTGCCAGCAGTTATTCTAGCGGGATGGGCCGGGAGCTGTTTTTT.

This clone appeared a few times. The J gene is TRBJ2-1, the V gene TRBV30; D ambiguous. V was cut by 1 base and J by 14 bases, with 12 bases left in between. This CDR3 is built from 11 residues. CDR1 and CDR2 from the germline V gene are GTSNPN and SVGIG (reference sequence). The CDR3 sequence: CAWSAGLSKFF. CDR3 nucleotides: TGTGCCTGGAGTGCCGGCCTGAGCAAGTTCTTC.

This clone was observed a handful of times. The gene calls are TRBV7-2 and TRBJ2-3; D tentatively reads TRBD1 or TRBD2 (5 bases each). The CDR3 contains 11 residues. V was cut by 0 bases and J by 14 bases, with 9 bases left in between. Germline loops: CDR1 SGHTA, CDR2 FQGNSA. As DNA, the CDR3 is TGTGCCAGCAGCTTAGCGGTAGGGACGTATTTT. This codes for CASSLAVGTYF.

This clone was observed a handful of times. V gene TRBV28 combines with J gene TRBJ2-7; 7 positions agree with TRBD2. CDR3 length: 13 amino acids. V gave up 7 bases and J gave up 0 bases; unmatched junction bases: 3. CDR1 and CDR2 (germline): MDHEN, SYDVKM. CDR3 in DNA: TGTGCCAGCAAGTGGGGGGGCTCCTACGAGCAGTACTTC. The encoded protein is CASKWGGSYEQYF.

Turning to this clone: One end of the junction does not line up with germline, which may come from a read error. This chain links TRBV9 with TRBJ2-2, with TRBD2 matching 10 bases. The CDR3 totals 17 residues. Germline V CDR1 and CDR2: SGDLS, YYNGEE. CDR3 residues: CASSTPLAGEWTGGLFF. The CDR3 DNA reads TGTGCCAGCAGCACCCCCCTAGCGGGAGAATGGACCGGGGGGCTGTTTTTT.

The chain is built from TRBV5-1 and TRBJ1-1, with 7 positions matching TRBD1. Germline V CDR1 and CDR2: SGHRS, YFSETQ. This CDR3 has 16 amino acids. The V and J ends lost 0 bases and 1 base, in that order; junction bases with no gene match: 6. The CDR3 DNA is TGCGCCAGCAGCTTGGTAGCAGGGGGGGCGAACACTGAAGCTTTCTTT. Translation: CASSLVAGGANTEAFF.

With respect to this clone: The same CDR3 also results from other DNA sequences found in this sample. The rearrangement links TRBV19 to TRBJ2-7, with D uncertain. The CDR3 is 11 residues long. CDR1 is LNHDA, CDR2 SQIVND, per germline (reference sequence). V was cut by 4 bases and J by 3 bases, with 4 bases left in between. The CDR3 DNA reads as TGTGCCAGTAGTAGCAGCTACGAGCAGTACTTC. Its protein product is CASSSSYEQYF.

This clone came up once. CDR3 loop: CASSDSGTTGELFF. DNA of the CDR3: TGTGCCAGCAGTGACTCCGGCACCACCGGGGAGCTGTTTTTT. The chain couples TRBV6-4 to TRBJ2-2; the D is unclear. Trimming removed 0 bases at V and 4 bases at J, with 6 bases between. This CDR3 spans 14 amino acids. Germline CDR1 is MRHNA and CDR2 is SNTAGT.

There are a few counts of this clone. The chain is built from TRBV29-1 and TRBJ2-7; TRBD2 agrees at 10 bases. Germline values: CDR1 SQVTM, CDR2 ANQGSEA. There are 16 residues in the CDR3. Trimming cost V 7 bases and J 2 bases; bases outside gene matches: 14. This CDR3 is CSAGLAESAVPYEQYF. CDR3 sequence (DNA): TGCAGCGCTGGACTAGCGGAGTCGGCCGTGCCCTACGAGCAGTACTTC.

This clone was found a few times. V is TRBV5-1 and J is TRBJ2-6, with D perhaps matching TRBD1 (6 bases). The CDR3 consists of 19 residues. CDR1 is SGHRS and CDR2 is YFSETQ in the germline V gene. Trimming stripped 4 bases from V and 2 bases from J, with 22 bases between. The CDR3 DNA reads TGCGCCAGCAGCCCCTCAACAGGGCTCCGTTTAGCTGGGGCCAACGTCCTGACTTTC. Amino acid sequence: CASSPSTGLRLAGANVLTF.

V gene TRBV10-3 combines with J gene TRBJ2-2, with 8 bases fitting TRBD2. After removal of 6 bases from V and 6 bases from J, the junction contained 12 bases not matched to a gene. The CDR3 has 16 residues. Germline V gene sequence: CDR1 ENHRY, CDR2 SYGVKD. CDR3 sequence reads: CAISLSTGTSPGELFF. The CDR3 DNA sequence: TGTGCCATCAGCTTATCTACCGGGACTAGTCCCGGGGAGCTGTTTTTT.

This chain connects TRBV4-2 to TRBJ2-2; 7 nucleotides agree with TRBD2. The length of the CDR3 is 17 residues. V lost 1 base, J lost 1 base, and 6 bases stayed unmatched. Germline V gene sequence: CDR1 LGHNA, CDR2 YNFKEQ. The DNA of the CDR3 is TGTGCCAGCAGCCAAGGTTGGGGCGGGAGGAACACCGGGGAGCTGTTTTTT. Translating gives CASSQGWGGRNTGELFF.